One and the same sample provided the 24 T cell receptor beta chains below, sequenced in a study of early T cells in non-severe SARS-CoV-2 infection. From the 5' RACE reads, TCRdb called clonotypes with MiXCR, one entry per CDR3 protein. The table lists 26,000 or so distinct CDR3 sequences, less than 7% of them singletons. The sample taken for sequencing was whole blood. Receptor source: an adult who was a healthcare worker with PCR-confirmed SARS-CoV-2 infection or an uninfected control (not recorded which).

This clonotype appeared many times. The chain is built from TRBV20-1 and TRBJ2-1; 8 nucleotides match TRBD2. The CDR3 has 12 residues. Trimming at V came to 4 bases and at J to 9 bases, leaving 5 bases not matched to a gene. CDR1 is DFQATT, CDR2 SNEGSKA, per germline (reference sequence). This CDR3 is CSANFGRAEQFF. The CDR3 DNA sequence: TGCAGTGCTAACTTCGGGAGGGCTGAGCAGTTCTTC.

By sample fraction, this clonotype is medium-sized. The chain recombines TRBV12-3 or TRBV12-4 with TRBJ1-5; 10 nucleotides match TRBD1. J gave up 4 bases and V 6 bases, and 6 bases lay outside the gene matches. The CDR3 has 15 residues. For the CDR3, the DNA is TGTGCCAGCAGCCGGACAGGGGGAACAAATCAGCCCCAGCATTTT. Protein: CASSRTGGTNQPQHF.

This clonotype occurred many times. The chain is built from TRBV29-1 and TRBJ2-7, with no clear D. The ends were cut back, 7 bases at V and 0 bases at J, with 13 bases in the middle. Germline CDR1 reads SQVTM; CDR2 reads ANQGSEA. This CDR3 contains 13 residues. CDR3 protein: CSANGPSSYEQYF. The CDR3 nucleotides are TGCAGCGCCAACGGACCGAGCTCCTACGAGCAGTACTTC.

This clonotype appeared many times. This chain links TRBV15 with TRBJ2-7; D may be TRBD1 (5 bases). The V gene lost 2 bases and the J gene lost 0 bases, with 8 bases spanning the gap. Germline values: CDR1 LNHNV, CDR2 YYDKDF (reference sequence). This CDR3 has 14 residues. The CDR3 DNA is TGTGCCACCAGCAGACAGACAGCCTCCTACGAGCAGTACTTC. Translation gives CATSRQTASYEQYF.

This clonotype was seen repeatedly, ten times or more. The junction departs from the called germline gene at one end, perhaps through a read error. The J gene is TRBJ2-7, the V gene TRBV29-1; D is ambiguous. This CDR3 is 11 amino acids long. The germline gives CDR1 SQVTM, CDR2 ANQGSEA. CDR3 coding DNA: TGCAGCGTTAAAGAGACCTACGAGCAGTACTTC. This encodes CSVKETYEQYF.

This clonotype was recorded many times. A read error may account for a junction end that differs from germline. The rearrangement links TRBV5-1 to TRBJ2-6, with D uncertain. CDR3 size: 11 residues. Germline CDR1 reads SGHRS; CDR2 reads YFSETQ. The CDR3 sequence is CASSLDNILTF. The DNA of the CDR3 is TGCGCCAGCAGCTTGGACAACATCCTGACTTTC.

This sequence joins TRBV7-2 and TRBJ2-1, with no clear D. This CDR3 is 17 amino acids long. Germline V lookup: CDR1 SGHTA, CDR2 FQGNSA. V was clipped by 1 base and J by 8 bases, with 21 bases between them. In nucleotides, the CDR3 is TGTGCCAGCAGCTTAGATGGTCCAAATGGGCCGCGCCATGAGCAGTTCTTC. Its translation is CASSLDGPNGPRHEQFF.

This clonotype was counted ten times or more. The rearrangement joins TRBV18 to TRBJ2-3; no firm D call. The V gene lost 6 bases and the J gene lost 2 bases, with 0 bases spanning the gap. In germline, CDR1 is KGHSH, CDR2 LQKENI. The CDR3 is made up of 10 amino acids. CDR3 region: CASSTDTQYF. CDR3 in DNA: TGTGCCAGCTCCACAGATACGCAGTATTTT. Drawing the rest from reference TRBV18 and TRBJ2-3, the complete variable domain is NAGVMQNPRHLVRRRGQEARLRCSPMKGHSHVYWYRQLPEEGLKFMVYLQKENIIDESGMPKERFSAEFPKEGPSILRIQQVVRGDSAAYFCASSTDTQYFGPGTRLTVL.

This clonotype has a handful of counts. The rearrangement uses TRBV20-1 and TRBJ2-7; D may be TRBD1 (7 bases). Trimming shortened V by 3 bases and J by 6 bases, and 15 bases separated the two germline ends. There are 13 residues in the CDR3. The germline V gene encodes CDR1 DFQATT and CDR2 SNEGSKA (reference sequence). CDR3 loop: CSARTGIGGEQYF. CDR3 coding DNA: TGCAGTGCTAGGACAGGGATCGGGGGCGAGCAGTACTTC.

This chain connects TRBV18 to TRBJ2-7, with a possible D match to TRBD2 (7 bases). This CDR3 has 17 residues. Germline loops: CDR1 KGHSH, CDR2 LQKENI. V was trimmed by 4 bases and J by 4 bases, leaving 23 bases between them. This chain's CDR3 is CASSRTTPGAGVYEQYF. In DNA form, the CDR3 reads TGTGCCAGCTCACGGACCACGCCGGGGGCGGGGGTTTACGAGCAGTACTTC.

This clonotype was counted many times. This sequence joins TRBV7-2 and TRBJ2-4; D is possibly TRBD1 or TRBD2 (6 bases each). CDR1 and CDR2 from the germline V gene are SGHTA and FQGNSA. This CDR3 region has 15 residues. V was pared by 0 bases and J by 3 bases, with 9 bases between. CDR3 sequence (DNA): TGTGCCAGCAGCTTAGCTAGGGGGGACAAAAACATTCAGTACTTC. This encodes CASSLARGDKNIQYF.

This clonotype was counted ten times or more. CDR3 DNA: TGCAGTGCTAGGCGGACACCCACATACAATGAGCAGTTCTTC. It encodes CSARRTPTYNEQFF. The chain has TRBV20-1 and TRBJ2-1; TRBD1 is a possible D gene (5 bases). There are 14 residues in the CDR3. Looked up from germline, CDR1 is DFQATT and CDR2 is SNEGSKA (reference sequence). V was shortened by 3 bases and J by 4 bases, with 13 bases between the two germline ends.

The table lists this clonotype with a few counts. The chain carries TRBV20-1 and TRBJ2-7; D assignment may be TRBD1 or TRBD2 (5 bases each). V lost 6 bases and J lost 6, with 18 bases in between. The CDR3 runs 13 residues. Germline CDR1 reads DFQATT; CDR2 reads SNEGSKA (reference sequence). The chain's CDR3 is CSASPGRGSEQYF. The CDR3 coding sequence is TGCAGTGCGTCTCCGGGACGTGGGAGCGAGCAGTACTTC.

This sequence joins TRBV20-1 and TRBJ2-7, with D possibly called TRBD1 or TRBD2 (5 bases each). The V gene's germline CDR1 is DFQATT and CDR2 SNEGSKA (reference sequence). This CDR3 is built from 15 residues. Trimming took off 1 base at V and 2 bases at J, with 15 bases between the two ends. CDR3 residues: CSARVRSRGTYEQYF. The CDR3 DNA reads TGCAGTGCTAGAGTGCGGTCCCGGGGCACCTACGAGCAGTACTTC.

Ten or more counts support this clonotype. Mismatch with germline at one junction end may stem from a read error. The rearrangement joins TRBV6-5 to TRBJ1-1, with 10 bases that match TRBD1. CDR3 length: 11 residues. Germline lookup yields CDR1 MNHEY and CDR2 SVGAGI. This CDR3 reads CASSYAGQGFF. The DNA of the CDR3 is TGTGCCAGCAGTTACGCGGGACAGGGGTTTTTT.

This clonotype was detected many times. This chain joins TRBV6-2 or TRBV6-3 and TRBJ2-4; D might be TRBD2 (5 bases). Germline V CDR1 and CDR2: MNHEY, SVGEGT. The CDR3 length is 18 residues. Deletions cut 0 bases from V and 3 bases from J, with 18 bases between. Here the CDR3 reads CASSYSRDLKSGKNIQYF. DNA of the CDR3: TGTGCCAGCAGTTACTCGAGGGATCTTAAATCCGGCAAAAACATTCAGTACTTC.

This clonotype is medium-sized. J is TRBJ1-1 and V is TRBV7-6; D is perhaps TRBD1 (5 bases). With 5 bases removed from V and 4 bases from J, the gap between germline ends came to 20 bases. CDR1 is SGHVS, CDR2 FNYEAQ, per germline. This CDR3 has 16 residues. The CDR3 nucleotides read TGTGCCAGCAGCCAGTGGGGGAGCAGGGAAAGCACTGAAGCTTTCTTT. This codes for CASSQWGSRESTEAFF.

The CDR3 here is CASSPGTTYEQYF. The CDR3 DNA reads TGTGCCAGCAGCCCCGGGACCACCTACGAGCAGTACTTC. V usage is TRBV11-2 and J usage is TRBJ2-7; D may correspond to TRBD1 or TRBD2 (5 bases each). V lost 5 bases and J lost 2, with 10 bases in between. This CDR3 comprises 13 residues. Germline V gene data show CDR1 as SGHAT and CDR2 as FQNNGV.

This clonotype was observed at least ten times. The chain recombines TRBV20-1 with TRBJ2-5, with 7 bases that match TRBD1. This CDR3 is 14 amino acids long. Germline V gene sequence: CDR1 DFQATT, CDR2 SNEGSKA (reference sequence). V shed 8 bases, J shed 1 base, and the junction held 10 bases outside the gene matches. The CDR3 is CSPDPGDSQETQYF. The CDR3 bases are TGCAGTCCAGACCCTGGGGACAGCCAAGAGACCCAGTACTTC.

This clonotype was observed many times. The chain employs TRBV6-6 and TRBJ2-1, with 9 bases identical to TRBD1. The ends lost 5 bases at V and 1 base at J; junction bases unmatched: 9. This CDR3 region has 17 residues. Germline V CDR1 and CDR2: MNHNY, SVGAGI (reference sequence). CDR3 residues: CASSQATDRGSYNEQFF. The DNA for the CDR3 is TGTGCCAGCAGTCAAGCGACGGACAGGGGTTCCTACAATGAGCAGTTCTTC.

This clonotype occurred many times. Here the CDR3 DNA reads TGTGCCAGTAGTGACAGGGAGGGACAGCCCCAGCATTTT. It is translated as CASSDREGQPQHF. The rearrangement links TRBV19 to TRBJ1-5, with 7 bases matching TRBD1. With V trimmed by 5 bases and J by 7 bases, 5 bases remained unmatched. The CDR3 has 13 amino acids. Germline-derived CDR1 and CDR2 are LNHDA and SQIVND (reference sequence). Supplemented by reference TRBV19 and TRBJ1-5, the full variable domain reads DGGITQSPKYLFRKEGQNVTLSCEQNLNHDAMYWYRQDPGQGLRLIYYSQIVNDFQKGDIAEGYSVSREKKESFPLTVTSAQKNPTAFYLCASSDREGQPQHFGDGTRLSIL.

V and J are TRBV2 and TRBJ2-3; no clear D gene. The CDR3 extends over 10 amino acids. The V gene lost 8 bases and the J gene lost 1 base, with 1 base spanning the gap. Germline V CDR1 and CDR2: SNHLY, FYNNEI. CDR3 bases: TGTGCCAGCGGCACAGATACGCAGTATTTT. It codes for CASGTDTQYF.

This clonotype was observed many times. This chain connects TRBV24-1 to TRBJ1-5; D is ambiguous. V shed 7 bases and J shed 13 bases, with 16 bases lying between them. The germline V gene encodes CDR1 KGHDR and CDR2 SFDVKD. This CDR3 spans 12 amino acids. CDR3 region: CATRDTAGQQHF. CDR3 in DNA: TGTGCCACCAGGGATACCGCAGGTCAGCAGCATTTT.

The gene calls are TRBV11-1 and TRBJ2-7, with 8 bases that match TRBD1. Trimming at V came to 5 bases and at J to 2 bases, leaving 5 bases not matched to a gene. CDR1 and CDR2 from the germline V gene are SGHAT and FQDESV (reference sequence). The CDR3 extends over 14 amino acids. CDR3 nucleotide sequence: TGTGCCAGCAGCCCACGGACAGGGCCCTACGAGCAGTACTTC. Its translation: CASSPRTGPYEQYF.